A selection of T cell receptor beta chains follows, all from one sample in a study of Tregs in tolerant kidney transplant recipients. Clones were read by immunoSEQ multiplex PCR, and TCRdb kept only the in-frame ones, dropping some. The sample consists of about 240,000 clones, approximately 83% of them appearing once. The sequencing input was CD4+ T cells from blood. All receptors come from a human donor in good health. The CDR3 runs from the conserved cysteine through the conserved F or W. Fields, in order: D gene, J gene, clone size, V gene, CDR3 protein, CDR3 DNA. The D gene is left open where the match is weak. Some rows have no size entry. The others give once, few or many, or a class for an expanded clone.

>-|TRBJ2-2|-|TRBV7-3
CASSLTAQLTGELFF
TGTGCCAGCAGCTTAACAGCCCAGCTCACCGGGGAGCTGTTTTTT
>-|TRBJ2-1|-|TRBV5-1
CASSSIPRGGRYNEQFF
TGCGCCAGCAGCTCTATCCCAAGGGGAGGAAGGTACAATGAGCAGTTCTTC
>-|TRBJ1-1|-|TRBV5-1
CASSSEGFVEAFF
TGCGCCAGCAGTTCTGAGGGGTTCGTTGAAGCTTTCTTT
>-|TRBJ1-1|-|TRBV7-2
CASSFRPGLNTEAFF
TGTGCCAGCAGCTTTCGCCCGGGCCTTAACACTGAAGCTTTCTTT
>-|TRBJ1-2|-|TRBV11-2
CASSLRGSRQDTF
TGTGCCAGCAGCTTACGGGGCAGTCGTCAAGACACCTTC
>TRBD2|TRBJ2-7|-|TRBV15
CATSREISGGDDEQYF
TGTGCCACCAGCAGAGAAATCAGCGGGGGGGACGACGAGCAGTACTTC
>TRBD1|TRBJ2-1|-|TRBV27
CASSFSMTEGATGYYNEQFF
TGTGCCAGCAGTTTCTCGATGACAGAGGGGGCGACGGGCTACTACAATGAGCAGTTCTTC
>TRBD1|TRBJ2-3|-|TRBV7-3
CASSADRVEGDTQYF
TGTGCCAGCAGCGCAGACAGGGTAGAGGGAGATACGCAGTATTTT
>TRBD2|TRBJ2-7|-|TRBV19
CASSLGLAEEQYF
TGTGCCAGTAGTTTGGGACTAGCGGAAGAGCAGTACTTC
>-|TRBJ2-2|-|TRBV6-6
CASSPPHHGGELFF
TGTGCCAGCAGCCCCCCCCACCATGGCGGGGAGCTGTTTTTT
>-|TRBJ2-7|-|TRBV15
CATSRDNYEQYF
TGTGCCACCAGCAGAGATAACTACGAGCAGTACTTC
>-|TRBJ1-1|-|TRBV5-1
CASSLGEPNTEAFF
TGCGCCAGCAGCTTGGGAGAGCCGAACACTGAAGCTTTCTTT
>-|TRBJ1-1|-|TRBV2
CASSEQSNTEAFF
TGTGCCAGCAGTGAACAGTCGAACACTGAAGCTTTCTTT
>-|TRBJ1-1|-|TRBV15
CATSRDQGNAEAFF
TGTGCCACCAGCAGAGATCAGGGAAACGCCGAAGCTTTCTTT
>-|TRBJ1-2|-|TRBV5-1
CASSQGRASPNYGYTF
TGCGCCAGCAGCCAGGGGAGAGCCTCCCCTAACTATGGCTACACCTTC
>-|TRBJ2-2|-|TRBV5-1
CASSLVRGETGELFF
TGCGCCAGCAGCTTGGTGAGGGGGGAAACCGGGGAGCTGTTTTTT
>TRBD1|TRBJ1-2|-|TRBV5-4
CASSSPGQGAFGYTF
TGTGCCAGCAGCTCCCCTGGACAGGGGGCGTTTGGCTACACCTTC
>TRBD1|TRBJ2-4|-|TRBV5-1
CASSLGRQGLAKNIQYF
TGCGCCAGCAGCTTAGGACGACAGGGATTAGCCAAAAACATTCAGTACTTC
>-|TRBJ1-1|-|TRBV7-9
CASSAEANTEAFF
TGTGCCAGCAGCGCGGAGGCGAACACTGAAGCTTTCTTT
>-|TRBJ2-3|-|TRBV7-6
CASSLSPSTDTQYF
TGTGCCAGCAGCTTATCCCCTAGCACAGATACGCAGTATTTT
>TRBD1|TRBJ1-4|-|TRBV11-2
CASSLRGREKLFF
TGTGCCAGCAGCCTCAGGGGGCGGGAAAAACTGTTTTTT
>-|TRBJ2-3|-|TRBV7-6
CASSSLSSSSTDTQYF
TGTGCCAGCAGCTCACTCAGCTCATCTAGCACAGATACGCAGTATTTT
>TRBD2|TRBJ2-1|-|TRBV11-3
CASSPGLAGVSEQFF
TGTGCCAGCAGCCCGGGACTAGCGGGAGTTAGTGAGCAGTTCTTC
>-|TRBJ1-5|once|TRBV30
CAWSRGSNQPQHF
TGTGCCTGGAGTCGAGGGTCCAATCAGCCCCAGCATTTT
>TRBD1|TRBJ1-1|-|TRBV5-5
CASSLSRGRENTEAFF
TGTGCCAGCAGCTTGTCAAGGGGGCGAGAGAACACTGAAGCTTTCTTT
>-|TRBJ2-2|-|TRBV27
CASSHAGQRNTGELFF
TGTGCCAGCAGCCACGCCGGACAGCGAAACACCGGGGAGCTGTTTTTT
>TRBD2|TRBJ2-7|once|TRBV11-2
CASSLRLAGVIAYEQYF
TGTGCCAGCAGCTTGAGACTAGCGGGAGTGATCGCCTACGAGCAGTACTTC
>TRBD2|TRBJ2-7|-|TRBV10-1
CASSEVAGAREQYF
TGCGCCAGCAGTGAGGTAGCGGGAGCACGAGAGCAGTACTTC
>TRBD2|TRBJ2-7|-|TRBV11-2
CASRRPGNSGSRYEQYF
TGTGCCAGCAGGCGGCCGGGGAATAGCGGGAGCAGGTACGAGCAGTACTTC
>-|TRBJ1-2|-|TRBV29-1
CSVEDGGYTF
TGCAGCGTTGAAGATGGGGGCTACACCTTC
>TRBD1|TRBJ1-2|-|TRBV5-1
CASSLGQGVYGYTF
TGCGCCAGCAGCTTGGGGCAGGGGGTCTATGGCTACACCTTC
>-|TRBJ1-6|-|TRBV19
CASNDGRRSPLHF
TGTGCCAGTAACGATGGTAGAAGATCACCCCTCCACTTT
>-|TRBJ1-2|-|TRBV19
CASSIGQTYGYTF
TGTGCCAGTAGTATTGGGCAGACCTATGGCTACACCTTC
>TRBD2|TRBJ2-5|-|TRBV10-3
CAISESSSGGRGQETQYF
TGTGCCATCAGTGAGTCGTCTAGCGGGGGACGGGGCCAAGAGACCCAGTACTTC
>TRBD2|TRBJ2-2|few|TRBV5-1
CASSLGASGGAATGELFF
TGCGCCAGCAGCTTGGGCGCTAGCGGGGGGGCAGCCACCGGGGAGCTGTTTTTT
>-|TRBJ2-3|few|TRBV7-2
CASSLAPGGTADTQYF
TGTGCCAGCAGCTTAGCCCCAGGGGGGACCGCAGATACGCAGTATTTT